This T cell receptor (beta chain) was sequenced in a study of blood T cell repertoires in COVID-19. Study at large: Samples came from the United States, Italy and Spain, spanning acute and convalescent COVID-19. In each case, the material was cDNA or gDNA derived from T cells, B-cell-depleted T cells, or PBMCs.

This CDR3 has 16 amino acids. Germline V gene lookup returns CDR1 SNHLY and CDR2 FYNNEI. J was trimmed by 8 bases and V by 4 bases; bases with no gene match: 14. Original handling: For nucleated cells, counts were estimated from reference gene primer amplification. Data came from immunoSEQ multiplex PCR; TCRdb stores just in-frame clones and leaves some out. The DNA was the basis for D and trimming; V, J and clone size are from that table. The sample consists of about 75,000 clones, 65% to 90% of them appearing once. This TCR came from a woman between 45 and 60 years old with acute or convalescent COVID-19. The sample taken for sequencing was peripheral blood. The chain is built from TRBV2 and TRBJ1-2, with 9 bases fitting TRBD1. DNA for the CDR3: TGTGCCAGCAGTGCGAATCCGGGACAGGGTTCGGGCGGCTACACCTTC. Translation: CASSANPGQGSGGYTF.